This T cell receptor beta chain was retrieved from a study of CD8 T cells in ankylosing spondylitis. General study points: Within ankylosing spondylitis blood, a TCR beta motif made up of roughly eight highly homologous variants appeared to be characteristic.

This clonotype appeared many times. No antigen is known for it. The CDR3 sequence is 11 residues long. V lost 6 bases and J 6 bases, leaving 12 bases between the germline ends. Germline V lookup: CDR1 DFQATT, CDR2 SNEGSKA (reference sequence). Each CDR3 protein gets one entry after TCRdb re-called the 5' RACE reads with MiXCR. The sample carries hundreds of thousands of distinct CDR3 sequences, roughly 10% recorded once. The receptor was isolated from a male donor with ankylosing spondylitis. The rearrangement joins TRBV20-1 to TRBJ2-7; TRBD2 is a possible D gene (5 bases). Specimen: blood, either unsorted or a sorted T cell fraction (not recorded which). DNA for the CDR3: TGCAGTGCCGTCGGGGTCGTCGAGCAGTACTTC. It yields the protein CSAVGVVEQYF.